In its sample, the clone carrying this T cell receptor (beta chain) was seen many times. Its antigen is undetermined. The authors ran a second PCR of about 6 to 11 cycles using a sample-barcoded 5' primer and a J-beta primer mix. Carrying 12 random nucleotides, a template-switch adaptor labeled each individual cDNA molecule. MiXCR, applied by TCRdb to the 5' RACE reads, yields one record per CDR3 protein. The sample holds 600,000 to 1,000,000 distinct CDR3 sequences, more than 45% seen once. This entry belongs to a study of blood T cells in healthy people across ages. Study-level points and caveats: Roughly linear declines in TCR beta diversity per million T cells occurred with age. Estimates of total diversity, which came from one million sequenced T cells, were considered to be underestimates.

The CDR3 is 13 residues long. Trimming cost V 2 bases and J 7 bases, with 6 bases left between them. Germline V gene sequence: CDR1 MNHEY, CDR2 SVGEGT. Each donor gave roughly 10 milliliters of peripheral blood. The sequencing sample was made of blood. This clonotype was obtained from a man younger than 40 in good health. The chain joins TRBV6-2 or TRBV6-3 to TRBJ1-6; TRBD1 might be the D (5 bases). CDR3 in DNA: TGTGCCAGCAGTTACCGGGACAATTCACCCCTCCACTTT. Protein: CASSYRDNSPLHF.